The next 11 T cell receptor beta chains were all read from a single sample in a study of monozygotic twins with cystic fibrosis (dated by TCRdb to about 2021). The library was produced with the immunoSEQ multiplex PCR assay. This immuneACCESS table, as held by TCRdb, lists in-frame sequences with V and J called but not all clones. Of the missing ones, under half trace to an unresolved V gene in checked studies; the others have no known cause. The sample table records approximately 13,000 clones; over 85% of these occur just once. About 9% of the sample is taken by the ten largest. Sequencing was carried out using blood. The source of these receptors is a girl between 2 and 10 years old with cystic fibrosis.

Written as DNA, the CDR3 is TGTGCCTGGGACATAGGGAGCTCTGGGGCCAACGTCCTGACTTTC. Amino acid sequence: CAWDIGSSGANVLTF. The J gene is TRBJ2-6, the V gene TRBV30; tentative D call: TRBD2 (5 bases). Germline CDR1 GTSNPN, CDR2 SVGIG (reference sequence). The CDR3 totals 15 residues. Trimming left V 5 bases short and J 0 bases short, with 11 bases between.

This rearrangement joins TRBV2 to TRBJ1-1; D perhaps matches TRBD1 (6 bases). The CDR3 extends over 12 amino acids. Germline CDR1 and CDR2: SNHLY and FYNNEI. V was pared by 7 bases and J by 0 bases, with 6 bases between. The CDR3: CASTGVNTEAFF. CDR3 in DNA: TGTGCCAGCACAGGGGTGAACACTGAAGCTTTCTTT.

The chain combines TRBV7-3 with TRBJ1-2; 7 nucleotides line up with TRBD1. The CDR3 has 13 residues. The germline V gene has CDR1 SGHTA and CDR2 FQGTGA. V shed 4 bases, J shed 7 bases, and the junction held 6 bases outside the gene matches. This CDR3 is CASSSRTGGGYTF. As DNA, the CDR3 is TGTGCCAGCAGCTCCCGGACAGGTGGTGGCTACACCTTC.

The chain links TRBV5-1 to TRBJ2-1; 9 bases are a match to TRBD2. Looked up from germline, CDR1 is SGHRS and CDR2 is YFSETQ. The trim removed 4 bases at V and 3 bases at J, leaving 2 bases unmatched. The CDR3 covers 14 residues. CDR3 sequence reads: CASSRLADYNEQFF. In DNA form, the CDR3 reads TGCGCCAGCAGCCGACTAGCGGACTACAATGAGCAGTTCTTC.

This chain joins TRBV10-2 and TRBJ1-4; a weak D match, TRBD1 (6 bases). CDR3 length: 15 residues. Trimming shortened V by 3 bases and J by 6 bases, and 14 bases separated the two germline ends. Germline lookup yields CDR1 WSHSY and CDR2 SAAADI. CDR3 sequence reads: CASSDPTGRDEKLFF. CDR3 nucleotide sequence: TGCGCCAGCAGTGACCCGACAGGTCGGGATGAAAAACTGTTTTTT.

The chain couples TRBV9 to TRBJ2-2; 7 bases map to TRBD1. Germline lookup yields CDR1 SGDLS and CDR2 YYNGEE. J lost 1 base, V lost 4 bases, and 10 bases had no gene match. The CDR3 runs 17 residues. The CDR3 coding sequence is TGTGCCAGCAGCTTGATCGGACAGGTCGTGAACACCGGGGAGCTGTTTTTT. Its protein product is CASSLIGQVVNTGELFF.

This rearrangement joins TRBV27 to TRBJ1-5; D ambiguous. Trimming shortened V by 5 bases and J by 3 bases, and 14 bases separated the two germline ends. This CDR3 region has 15 residues. The germline V gene has CDR1 MNHEY and CDR2 SMNVEV (reference sequence). The CDR3, as DNA: TGTGCCAGCAGTGACGGGAGGGCCCACAATCAGCCCCAGCATTTT. This translates into CASSDGRAHNQPQHF.

V is TRBV5-1 and J is TRBJ1-2; 9 nucleotides agree with TRBD1. Germline V lookup: CDR1 SGHRS, CDR2 YFSETQ. V lost 4 bases and J lost 2; bases outside the gene matches: 3. The CDR3 has 14 amino acids. The CDR3 coding sequence is TGCGCCAGCAGCCCAGGGACAGGGAACTATGGCTACACCTTC. Protein sequence: CASSPGTGNYGYTF.

A remark on this clone: The CDR3 does not end in the conserved phenylalanine or tryptophan, so this is likely a read error. No DNA is shown, since the ends of the CDR3 on it are uncertain; the CDR3 is the one TCRdb lists. This CDR3 reads CASSPDSL. The chain uses TRBV5-1 and TRBJ1-1; the table's TRBD1 call for D was not verified on the DNA. The CDR3 is 8 residues long, counting both termini. The germline V gene encodes CDR1 SGHRS and CDR2 YFSETQ.

The chain combines TRBV2 with TRBJ2-7, with a possible D match to TRBD1 (5 bases). Germline-derived CDR1 and CDR2 are SNHLY and FYNNEI. This CDR3 is 17 amino acids long. The V gene lost 4 bases and the J gene lost 1 base, with 20 bases spanning the gap. The CDR3 nucleotides are TGTGCCAGCAGTGGCTATTATAGGGGTGTGAGGTCCTACGAGCAGTACTTC. Its translation is CASSGYYRGVRSYEQYF.

J is TRBJ2-5 and V is TRBV29-1, with 11 bases aligning to TRBD2. This CDR3 region has 13 residues. Looked up from germline, CDR1 is SQVTM and CDR2 is ANQGSEA. The CDR3 is CTISGREGETQYF. CDR3 DNA sequence: TGCACCATTAGCGGGAGGGAGGGGGAGACCCAGTACTTC.